Below are 9 T cell receptor beta chains sequenced from a single sample in a study of Ad26.COV2.S vaccination and SARS-CoV-2 variants. Treatment defined: roughly 20 received Ad26.COV2.S at low or high dose, single or two shots; several received placebo; per-sample allocation not given. Collection of the samples took place on day 63 after the first injection of vaccine or placebo. Profiled with immunoSEQ multiplex PCR; TCRdb holds only in-frame clones, not every one. The sample lists about 350,000 clones; less than 90% were seen once. The material sequenced was peripheral blood, taken in a trial of Ad26.COV2.S vaccine versus placebo. These receptors came from a person between 18 and 65 years old who received the Ad26.COV2.S COVID-19 vaccine or a placebo.

The chain has TRBV7-8 and TRBJ2-1, with 10 bases identical to TRBD2. The CDR3 loop spans 14 amino acids. Germline loops: CDR1 SGHVS, CDR2 FQNEAQ. The V segment lost 5 bases and the J segment 9 bases; nucleotides outside the gene matches: 7. Here the CDR3 DNA reads TGTGCCAGCAGCGAGCGGGGGGGCCTGGGTGAGCAGTTCTTC. Its protein is CASSERGGLGEQFF.

J is TRBJ1-1 and V is TRBV7-8; D is unresolved. V dropped 6 bases and J dropped 5 bases, with 13 bases sitting between them. This CDR3 has 13 amino acids. Germline values: CDR1 SGHVS, CDR2 FQNEAQ. The CDR3 nucleotides are TGTGCCAGCAGGGACCGCCGGAGGACTGAAGCTTTCTTT. This codes for CASRDRRRTEAFF. The full variable domain, its missing parts supplied by reference TRBV7-8 and TRBJ1-1, is GAGVSQSPRYKVAKRGQDVALRCDPISGHVSLFWYQQALGQGPEFLTYFQNEAQLDKSGLPSDRFFAERPEGSVSTLKIQRTQQEDSAVYLCASRDRRRTEAFFGQGTRLTVV.

The chain combines TRBV7-6 with TRBJ1-4, with D uncertain. CDR3 length: 15 amino acids. V was trimmed by 1 base and J by 4 bases, leaving 10 bases between them. Germline CDR1 is SGHVS and CDR2 is FNYEAQ. The CDR3 loop is CASSLVPQINEKLFF. CDR3 nucleotide sequence: TGTGCCAGCAGCTTAGTCCCACAGATTAATGAAAAACTGTTTTTT.

The V call is TRBV28, the J call TRBJ1-3; no clear D gene. This CDR3 is 15 amino acids long. The germline V gene encodes CDR1 MDHEN and CDR2 SYDVKM. V lost 7 bases and J lost 0, with 13 bases in between. The CDR3 is CASTLAGSSGNTIYF. The CDR3 coding sequence is TGTGCCAGCACTTTGGCGGGGAGCTCTGGAAACACCATATATTTT.

This CDR3 reads CASSDLGTASYNSPLHF. The CDR3 bases are TGTGCCAGCAGCGACCTCGGGACAGCGTCCTATAATTCACCCCTCCACTTT. V is TRBV25-1 and J is TRBJ1-6; 7 nucleotides match TRBD1. V trimming: 6 bases; J trimming: 1 base; junction bases outside the gene matches: 9. There are 17 residues in the CDR3. Germline CDR1 MGHDK, CDR2 SYGVNS.

V usage is TRBV4-1 and J usage is TRBJ2-2; 11 bases fit TRBD2. CDR3 length: 18 residues. Germline V gene data show CDR1 as MGHRA and CDR2 as YSYEKL. The V segment lost 4 bases and the J segment 4 bases; nucleotides outside the gene matches: 11. CDR3 protein: CASSPTSGELRGTGELFF. CDR3 nucleotides: TGCGCCAGCAGCCCGACTAGCGGGGAGCTACGGGGCACCGGGGAGCTGTTTTTT.

CDR3 sequence: CASTNDGGLNEKLFF. The CDR3, as DNA: TGTGCCAGCACCAATGACGGGGGCCTTAATGAAAAACTGTTTTTT. The chain is built from TRBV28 and TRBJ1-4; TRBD1 is a possible D gene (6 bases). This CDR3 has 15 amino acids. V gave up 7 bases and J gave up 4 bases, with 16 bases separating them. Germline CDR1 reads MDHEN; CDR2 reads SYDVKM.

The chain employs TRBV28 and TRBJ1-2; D gene unclear. Germline lookup yields CDR1 MDHEN and CDR2 SYDVKM. Deletions cut 5 bases from V and 1 base from J, with 11 bases between. CDR3 length: 14 residues. For the CDR3, the DNA is TGTGCCAGCAGTCGCGAGGGAATTAACTATGGCTACACCTTC. Translation: CASSREGINYGYTF.

J is TRBJ2-7 and V is TRBV6-5; 7 bases agree with TRBD1. The CDR3 length is 13 residues. Trimming took 6 bases from V and 6 from J; bases not matched to a gene: 8. Germline CDR1 reads MNHEY; CDR2 reads SVGAGI. This CDR3 reads CASRFTGAGEQYF. DNA for the CDR3: TGTGCCAGCAGATTTACAGGGGCTGGCGAGCAGTACTTC.